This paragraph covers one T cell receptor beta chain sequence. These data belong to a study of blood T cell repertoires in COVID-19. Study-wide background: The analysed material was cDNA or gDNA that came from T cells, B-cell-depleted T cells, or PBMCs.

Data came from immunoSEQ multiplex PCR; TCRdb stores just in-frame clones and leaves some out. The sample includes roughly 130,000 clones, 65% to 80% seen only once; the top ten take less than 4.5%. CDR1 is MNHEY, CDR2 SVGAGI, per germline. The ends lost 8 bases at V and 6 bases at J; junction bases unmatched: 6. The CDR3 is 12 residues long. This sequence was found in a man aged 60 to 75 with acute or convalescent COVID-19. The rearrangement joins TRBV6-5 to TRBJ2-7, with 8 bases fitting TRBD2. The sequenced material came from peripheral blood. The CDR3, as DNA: TGTGCCAGCGGGACTAGGGCCTCCGAGCAGTACTTC. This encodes CASGTRASEQYF.